These 24 T cell receptor beta chains share one sample of origin, sequenced in a study of blood T cell repertoires in COVID-19 (dated by TCRdb to about 2020). Library creation used the immunoSEQ multiplex PCR assay. TCRdb holds this immuneACCESS table with in-frame rearrangements only. Some clones are missing; in checked studies, unresolved V genes explain under half, and the rest has no known cause. This sample gives roughly 320,000 clones in total; more than 85% of them show up just once. Over 1% of the sample is taken by the ten largest. The sample taken for sequencing was peripheral blood. These receptors originate from a man aged 65 to 85 with acute or convalescent COVID-19.

This clone showed up just a few times. The V and J genes are TRBV6-4 and TRBJ2-1; 8 positions match TRBD2. The length of the CDR3 is 14 residues. Losses at the gene ends were 6 bases for V and 3 bases for J; bases not matched to a gene: 4. The germline CDR1 and CDR2 sequences are MRHNA and SNTAGT. The CDR3 nucleotides are TGTGCCAGCAGACTAGCGGTTTACTACAATGAGCAGTTCTTC. This translates into CASRLAVYYNEQFF.

The chain carries TRBV3-1 (or the pseudogene TRBV3-2) and TRBJ1-1, with TRBD1 matching over 7 bases. The V segment lost 0 bases and the J segment 5 bases; nucleotides outside the gene matches: 9. The CDR3 has 16 amino acids. Germline assignment: CDR1 LGHDT and CDR2 YNNKEL (reference sequence). CDR3 nucleotides: TGTGCCAGCAGCCAAGACGGAGAGGGGGCATTGACTGAAGCTTTCTTT. Translated: CASSQDGEGALTEAFF.

J is TRBJ2-1 and V is TRBV4-3; maybe TRBD1 (6 bases). The length of the CDR3 is 15 residues. The germline V and J ends were trimmed by 6 bases and 8 bases, with 20 bases remaining between them. Germline V lookup: CDR1 LGHNA, CDR2 YSLEER. CDR3 coding DNA: TGCGCCAGCAGTCTCCAAAGTAAGGACAGTGATGAGCAGTTCTTC. Translation: CASSLQSKDSDEQFF.

This chain joins TRBV7-2 and TRBJ2-7; perhaps TRBD1 as D (6 bases). CDR3 length: 14 amino acids. V gave up 3 bases and J gave up 0 bases, with 9 bases separating them. Germline CDR1 is SGHTA and CDR2 is FQGNSA. CDR3 nucleotide sequence: TGTGCCAGCAGCTTCGACAGGTTCTCCTACGAGCAGTACTTC. Translated: CASSFDRFSYEQYF.

The chain recombines TRBV28 with TRBJ1-1, with 7 bases fitting TRBD1. Germline assignment: CDR1 MDHEN and CDR2 SYDVKM. After removal of 2 bases from V and 5 bases from J, the junction contained 8 bases not matched to a gene. CDR3 length: 15 amino acids. CDR3 region: CASSLGLRGPTEAFF. In DNA form, the CDR3 reads TGTGCCAGCAGTTTAGGCCTAAGGGGGCCGACTGAAGCTTTCTTT. The full variable domain, rest sourced from reference TRBV28 and TRBJ1-1, is DVKVTQSSRYLVKRTGEKVFLECVQDMDHENMFWYRQDPGLGLRLIYFSYDVKMKEKGDIPEGYSVSREKKERFSLILESASTNQTSMYLCASSLGLRGPTEAFFGQGTRLTVV.

Only a few counts were recorded for this clone. The sample holds other DNA sequences that translate to the same CDR3. This chain uses TRBV5-1 with TRBJ2-1; 9 bases match TRBD1. V dropped 4 bases and J dropped 6; count of bases not matched to a gene: 2. This CDR3 spans 13 amino acids. Germline V lookup: CDR1 SGHRS, CDR2 YFSETQ. CDR3 nucleotides: TGCGCCAGCAGCCCGGGACAGGGCAATGAGCAGTTCTTC. It translates to CASSPGQGNEQFF.

The chain has TRBV28 and TRBJ2-5, with D possibly matching TRBD1 (5 bases). Germline V gives CDR1 MDHEN, CDR2 SYDVKM. CDR3 size: 15 residues. V lost 3 bases and J lost 2, with 13 bases in between. CDR3 residues: CASSFLGQSQETQYF. The CDR3 DNA reads TGTGCCAGCAGTTTTCTCGGACAAAGTCAAGAGACCCAGTACTTC.

The gene calls are TRBV5-4 and TRBJ2-5, with 9 bases aligning to TRBD2. V was clipped by 4 bases and J by 5 bases; unmatched bases: 18. From germline, CDR1 is SGHNT and CDR2 YYREEE (reference sequence). The CDR3 is made up of 18 amino acids. CDR3 protein: CASSTNLLGSGGYETQYF. CDR3 DNA: TGTGCCAGCAGCACAAACCTTTTGGGTAGCGGGGGTTACGAGACCCAGTACTTC.

V usage is TRBV24-1 and J usage is TRBJ2-5; D uncertain. The CDR3 runs 14 residues. Germline loops: CDR1 KGHDR, CDR2 SFDVKD. With 2 bases removed from V and 4 bases from J, the gap between germline ends came to 10 bases. The DNA for the CDR3 is TGTGCCACCAGTGATTCCGGAGTTGTAGAGACCCAGTACTTC. Residues: CATSDSGVVETQYF.

The chain is built from TRBV7-2 and TRBJ2-2; TRBD2 matches 7 bases. The CDR3 runs to 16 residues. Germline V gene sequence: CDR1 SGHTA, CDR2 FQGNSA. The trim removed 1 base at V and 7 bases at J, leaving 9 bases unmatched. Written as DNA, the CDR3 is TGTGCCAGCAGCTTAGGTAGTGGACTAGTAGTCGGGGAGCTGTTTTTT. The encoded protein is CASSLGSGLVVGELFF.

V and J are TRBV27 and TRBJ2-2; no firm D call. The germline V and J ends were trimmed by 3 bases and 0 bases, with 8 bases remaining between them. This CDR3 is built from 15 residues. Germline V lookup: CDR1 MNHEY, CDR2 SMNVEV (reference sequence). CDR3 sequence: CASSFISANTGELFF. In DNA form, the CDR3 reads TGTGCCAGCAGTTTCATTAGTGCGAACACCGGGGAGCTGTTTTTT.

This clone was seen only once. This rearrangement joins TRBV6-5 to TRBJ2-3, with D possibly TRBD2 on 7 matching bases. This CDR3 comprises 15 residues. Germline V gene data show CDR1 as MNHEY and CDR2 as SVGAGI. The germline V and J ends were trimmed by 6 bases and 0 bases, with 13 bases remaining between them. CDR3 DNA sequence: TGTGCCAGCAGGGCGGGGGCCTTAAGCACAGATACGCAGTATTTT. Amino acid sequence: CASRAGALSTDTQYF.

The chain uses TRBV10-3 and TRBJ2-3; the match to TRBD2 covers 8 bases. Germline V gene lookup returns CDR1 ENHRY and CDR2 SYGVKD. Trimming removed 7 bases from V and 5 bases from J; junction bases left unmatched: 8. The CDR3 extends over 14 amino acids. CDR3 residues: CAIKLGLARDTQYF. The CDR3 region has the DNA TGTGCCATCAAGTTAGGACTAGCTAGAGATACGCAGTATTTT.

This chain joins TRBV27 and TRBJ2-7; 7 bases agree with TRBD2. CDR3 length: 14 amino acids. Germline CDR1 MNHEY, CDR2 SMNVEV (reference sequence). J lost 7 bases, V lost 10 bases, and 16 bases had no gene match. The chain's CDR3 is CATVLSGGAGEQYF. The CDR3 DNA sequence: TGTGCCACCGTCCTGTCGGGGGGAGCGGGTGAGCAGTACTTC.

The genes are TRBV4-1 and TRBJ2-5; a weak D match, TRBD1 (6 bases). The ends were cut back, 2 bases at V and 3 bases at J, with 7 bases in the middle. This CDR3 has 13 residues. Germline V gene lookup returns CDR1 MGHRA and CDR2 YSYEKL. The DNA of the CDR3 is TGCGCCAGCAGCCAACGGACAGAAGAGACCCAGTACTTC. Amino acid sequence: CASSQRTEETQYF.

The chain combines TRBV7-2 with TRBJ1-2; 9 bases match TRBD1. J gave up 6 bases and V 5 bases, and 7 bases lay outside the gene matches. This CDR3 has 14 amino acids. CDR1 is SGHTA, CDR2 FQGNSA, per germline. The CDR3 loop reads CASSLGGQGNGYTF. For the CDR3, the DNA is TGTGCCAGCAGCCTGGGGGGACAGGGTAATGGCTACACCTTC.

The chain has TRBV2 and TRBJ1-6; 10 bases fit TRBD1. The V gene's germline CDR1 is SNHLY and CDR2 FYNNEI. J was trimmed by 7 bases and V by 6 bases; bases with no gene match: 3. This CDR3 is 14 amino acids long. CDR3 DNA: TGTGCCAGCAGGGGGGACAGGGGAAATTCACCCCTCCACTTT. The encoded protein is CASRGDRGNSPLHF.

The CDR3 nucleotides are TGTGCCAGCAGTTTACGGTCTCGCTATGGCTACACCTTC. The encoded protein is CASSLRSRYGYTF. This rearrangement joins TRBV12-3 or TRBV12-4 to TRBJ1-2; D call uncertain. This CDR3 contains 13 residues. V lost 2 bases to trimming and J lost 4 bases, with 8 bases between them.

The chain carries TRBV10-2 and TRBJ2-1, with TRBD2 matching over 12 bases. The germline CDR1 and CDR2 sequences are WSHSY and SAAADI. The ends lost 5 bases at V and 2 bases at J; junction bases unmatched: 4. The CDR3 has 16 amino acids. The CDR3 region has the DNA TGCGCCAGCAGTAGACTAGCGGGAGCACCCTACAATGAGCAGTTCTTC. It encodes CASSRLAGAPYNEQFF.

The chain couples TRBV5-5 to TRBJ1-2; TRBD1 might be the D (6 bases). The CDR3 is 16 residues long. Trimming shortened V by 3 bases and J by 7 bases, and 22 bases separated the two germline ends. Germline V gene lookup returns CDR1 SGHKS and CDR2 YYEKEE (reference sequence). CDR3 residues: CASSSPGRDRQGGYTF. In DNA, the CDR3 is TGTGCCAGCAGCTCCCCGGGGCGAGACAGGCAGGGTGGCTACACCTTC.

The V call is TRBV7-9, the J call TRBJ1-6, with D maybe TRBD1 (5 bases). There are 15 residues in the CDR3. Trimming took off 1 base at V and 4 bases at J, with 8 bases between the two ends. From germline, CDR1 is SEHNR and CDR2 FQNEAQ (reference sequence). CDR3 nucleotide sequence: TGTGCCAGCAGCTTAGTTGGACATTATAATTCACCCCTCCACTTT. It is translated as CASSLVGHYNSPLHF.

The J gene is TRBJ1-6, the V gene TRBV6-6; D is perhaps TRBD1 (6 bases). CDR3 length equals 19 residues. Germline-derived CDR1 and CDR2 are MNHNY and SVGAGI (reference sequence). The V end was cut by 5 bases, the J end by 4 bases, with 24 bases between. The chain's CDR3 is CASSPAGGTSRSYNSPLHF. For the CDR3, the DNA is TGTGCCAGCAGTCCCGCGGGAGGGACAAGTAGGTCTTATAATTCACCCCTCCACTTT.

This clone has a single count. J is TRBJ1-1 and V is TRBV28, with 7 bases fitting TRBD1. The CDR3 runs to 17 residues. Trimming cost V 1 base and J 1 base; bases outside gene matches: 9. CDR1 is MDHEN and CDR2 is SYDVKM in the germline V gene. The CDR3 loop is CASSLLTGLGGNTEAFF. Written as DNA, the CDR3 is TGTGCCAGCAGTTTATTGACAGGGCTGGGTGGGAACACTGAAGCTTTCTTT. The full variable domain, with the rest looked up from reference TRBV28 and TRBJ1-1, is DVKVTQSSRYLVKRTGEKVFLECVQDMDHENMFWYRQDPGLGLRLIYFSYDVKMKEKGDIPEGYSVSREKKERFSLILESASTNQTSMYLCASSLLTGLGGNTEAFFGQGTRLTVV.

The chain employs TRBV12-3 or TRBV12-4 and TRBJ2-5; D is perhaps TRBD2 (6 bases). This CDR3 contains 13 residues. Trimming took 8 bases from V and 5 from J, leaving 15 bases between them. CDR3 nucleotides: TGTGCCAGCTCCCTTGGGGCGGGGGAGACCCAGTACTTC. It translates to CASSLGAGETQYF.